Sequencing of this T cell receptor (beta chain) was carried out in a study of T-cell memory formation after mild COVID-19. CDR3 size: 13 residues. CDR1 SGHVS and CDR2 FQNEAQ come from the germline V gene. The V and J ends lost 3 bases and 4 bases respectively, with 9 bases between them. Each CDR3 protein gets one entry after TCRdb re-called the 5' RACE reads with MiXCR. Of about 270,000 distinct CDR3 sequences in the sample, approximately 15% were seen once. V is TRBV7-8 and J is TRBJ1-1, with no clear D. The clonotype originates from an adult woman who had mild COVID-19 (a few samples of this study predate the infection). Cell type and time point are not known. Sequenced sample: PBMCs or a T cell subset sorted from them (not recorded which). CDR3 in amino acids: CASSFLSVTEAFF. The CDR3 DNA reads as TGTGCCAGCAGCTTTCTCTCGGTCACTGAAGCTTTCTTT.